This T cell receptor (beta chain) was profiled in a study of blood T cell repertoires in COVID-19. Whole-study context: Whether acute or convalescent, the COVID-19 samples came from the United States, Italy and Spain. T cells, B-cell-depleted T cells, or PBMCs supplied cDNA or gDNA.

This clone was seen a single time. Libraries were prepared by immunoSEQ multiplex PCR; TCRdb keeps only in-frame clonotypes and omits some of them. The data hold about 100,000 clones, with about 75% observed a single time. CDR3 length equals 12 residues. Trimming removed 1 base from V and 15 bases from J, with 12 bases in between. Sequencing used peripheral blood. V gene TRBV12-3 or TRBV12-4 combines with J gene TRBJ1-4, with a tentative D call TRBD1 (6 bases). The TCR originated in a man at least 80 years old with acute or convalescent COVID-19. The CDR3 sequence: CASSLGRPGVFF. As DNA, the CDR3 is TGTGCCAGCAGTTTAGGCAGGCCAGGGGTGTTTTTT.